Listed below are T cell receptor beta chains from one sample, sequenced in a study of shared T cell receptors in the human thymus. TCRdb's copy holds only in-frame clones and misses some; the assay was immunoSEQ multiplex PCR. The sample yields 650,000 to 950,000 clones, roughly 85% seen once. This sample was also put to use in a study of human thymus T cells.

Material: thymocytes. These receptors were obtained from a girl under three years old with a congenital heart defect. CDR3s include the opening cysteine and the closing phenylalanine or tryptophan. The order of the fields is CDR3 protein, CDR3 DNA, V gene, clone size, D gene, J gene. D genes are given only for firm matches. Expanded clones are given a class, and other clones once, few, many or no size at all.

CASSRGPGQGINTIYF	TGTGCCAGCAGCCGAGGACCTGGACAGGGGATAAACACCATATATTTT	TRBV7-6	NA	TRBD1	TRBJ1-3
CASSQALGRAGAFF	TGCGCCAGCAGCCAAGCCTTGGGCAGGGCTGGAGCTTTCTTT	TRBV4-1	NA	NA	TRBJ1-1
CATRAGNDGYTF	TGTGCCACTCGAGCAGGGAATGATGGCTACACCTTC	TRBV11-2	NA	NA	TRBJ1-2
CASSQSPRGTTGELFF	TGCGCCAGCAGCCAAAGTCCCAGGGGGACAACCGGGGAGCTGTTTTTT	TRBV4-1	NA	TRBD1	TRBJ2-2
CASSSRQGNTEAFF	TGTGCCAGCAGCTCCAGACAGGGCAACACTGAAGCTTTCTTT	TRBV5-5	NA	TRBD1	TRBJ1-1
CTSSQGQQETQYF	TGCACCAGCAGCCAGGGACAGCAAGAGACCCAGTACTTC	TRBV1	NA	NA	TRBJ2-5
CASRLLGQGEENTIYF	TGCGCCAGCAGACTTTTGGGACAGGGGGAGGAGAACACCATATATTTT	TRBV5-1	NA	TRBD1	TRBJ1-3
CASTPIGDSRADFNTEAFF	TGTGCCAGTACTCCCATCGGAGACAGTAGGGCTGACTTTAACACTGAAGCTTTCTTT	TRBV19	NA	NA	TRBJ1-1
CAITGINYGYTF	TGTGCCATCACAGGGATTAACTATGGCTACACCTTC	TRBV28	NA	NA	TRBJ1-2
CASSTNQGANQPQHF	TGTGCCAGTAGTACCAATCAGGGGGCCAATCAGCCCCAGCATTTT	TRBV19	NA	TRBD1	TRBJ1-5
CASTMNTEAFF	TGCGCCAGCACCATGAACACTGAAGCTTTCTTT	TRBV10-1	NA	NA	TRBJ1-1
CASSLIQTAEGTQYF	TGTGCCAGCAGCTTGATCCAAACGGCGGAGGGCACGCAGTATTTT	TRBV5-4	NA	NA	TRBJ2-3
CASSVETDRGETGELFF	TGTGCCAGCAGCGTAGAGACGGACAGGGGAGAGACCGGGGAGCTGTTTTTT	TRBV9	few	TRBD1	TRBJ2-2
CASSLAQDRPNTGELFF	TGTGCCAGCAGCTTAGCGCAAGACAGACCAAACACCGGGGAGCTGTTTTTT	TRBV7-2	NA	NA	TRBJ2-2
CASSPPGKHNEQFF	TGTGCCAGCAGCCCACCAGGCAAACACAATGAGCAGTTCTTC	TRBV7-4	NA	NA	TRBJ2-1
CASSQDLEPVRTSVADTQYF	TGCGCCAGCAGCCAAGATTTGGAGCCGGTCCGGACTAGCGTGGCAGATACGCAGTATTTT	TRBV4-1	NA	TRBD2	TRBJ2-3
CASSQEVGGRGLFVEAFF	TGCGCCAGCAGCCAAGAGGTGGGAGGCAGGGGGCTATTTGTTGAAGCTTTCTTT	TRBV4-1	NA	TRBD1	TRBJ1-1
CASSFKEWAGNRGRTEAFF	TGTGCCAGCAGCTTTAAGGAGTGGGCAGGCAATCGGGGGAGAACTGAAGCTTTCTTT	TRBV7-6	NA	NA	TRBJ1-1
CASSGGETQYF	TGTGCCAGCAGCGGAGGAGAGACCCAGTACTTC	TRBV7-8	NA	NA	TRBJ2-5
CASSLAGQGSGPQHF	TGCGCCAGCAGCTTGGCTGGACAGGGCTCGGGGCCCCAGCATTTT	TRBV5-1	NA	TRBD1	TRBJ1-5
CAWSVGLRRNSPLHF	TGTGCCTGGAGTGTGGGGCTACGGCGGAATTCACCCCTCCACTTT	TRBV30	NA	NA	TRBJ1-6
CASRTGNYGYTF	TGTGCCAGCAGAACGGGGAACTATGGCTACACCTTC	TRBV9	NA	NA	TRBJ1-2
CASSPGQENEKLFF	TGCGCCAGCAGCCCCGGACAGGAAAATGAAAAACTGTTTTTT	TRBV5-1	NA	TRBD1	TRBJ1-4
CASSLVQPPRPLHF	TGTGCCAGCAGCTTAGTACAGCCTCCAAGGCCCCTCCACTTT	TRBV7-2	once	NA	TRBJ1-6
CASSEEEGASSGANVLTF	TGTGCCAGCAGTGAGGAGGAGGGGGCCTCATCTGGGGCCAACGTCCTGACTTTC	TRBV2	NA	NA	TRBJ2-6
CASSLGRGNTEAFF	TGTGCCAGCAGCTTAGGGCGGGGGAACACTGAAGCTTTCTTT	TRBV5-6	NA	NA	TRBJ1-1
CAPRGTGLVANYGYTF	TGTGCCCCACGAGGGACAGGGTTGGTCGCTAACTATGGCTACACCTTC	TRBV5-8	NA	TRBD1	TRBJ1-2
CASSEAPGVTDYGYTF	TGTGCCAGCAGCGAAGCCCCAGGGGTGACGGACTATGGCTACACCTTC	TRBV9	NA	NA	TRBJ1-2
CASSPAGGAGYGYTF	TGCGCCAGCAGCCCGGCAGGGGGCGCGGGCTATGGCTACACCTTC	TRBV5-1	few	TRBD1	TRBJ1-2
CASSLGGLAERTDTQYF	TGTGCCAGCAGCTTGGGTGGACTAGCCGAACGCACAGATACGCAGTATTTT	TRBV5-4	NA	TRBD2	TRBJ2-3
CASSLPGLLFQSYGYTF	TGCGCCAGCAGCTTGCCAGGACTGCTATTTCAGAGCTATGGCTACACCTTC	TRBV5-1	once	NA	TRBJ1-2
CASSSTGNPGNTIYF	TGTGCCAGCAGTTCAACCGGGAACCCCGGAAACACCATATATTTT	TRBV28	NA	NA	TRBJ1-3